The 32 T cell receptor beta chains below were found in one sample sequenced in a study of CD8 T cells in ankylosing spondylitis. Regarding the study as a whole: What appeared characteristic of ankylosing spondylitis blood was a TCR beta motif of under 10 highly homologous variants.

TCRdb re-derived calls from the 5' RACE reads in MiXCR, one entry per CDR3 protein. This repertoire shows 330,000 or so distinct CDR3 sequences, 6.5% to 10% found once; its top ten account for roughly 15%. Antigen specificity for these receptors is unknown. The sequenced sample was blood, either unsorted or a sorted T cell fraction (not recorded which). The receptors here all came from a male donor with ankylosing spondylitis.

This clonotype was seen a handful of times. The chain combines TRBV12-3 or TRBV12-4 with TRBJ1-2, with 7 bases aligning to TRBD1. The junction had 3 bases not matched to a gene; V was cut back by 6 bases and J by 5 bases. The CDR3 loop spans 12 amino acids. In DNA form, the CDR3 reads TGTGCCAGCAGGATACAGGGGTATGGCTACACCTTC. It translates to CASRIQGYGYTF.

This clonotype was seen many times. V is TRBV18 and J is TRBJ2-3; D remains ambiguous. Trimming shortened V by 1 base and J by 2 bases, and 13 bases separated the two germline ends. Germline-derived CDR1 and CDR2 are KGHSH and LQKENI. CDR3 length: 16 amino acids. The CDR3 loop is CASSPQERTITDTQYF. The CDR3 nucleotides are TGTGCCAGCTCACCACAAGAGCGTACTATCACAGATACGCAGTATTTT.

V usage is TRBV21-1 and J usage is TRBJ1-6. TRBV21-1 is a documented pseudogene. The CDR3 totals 14 residues. The CDR3 here is CASSKVLLCSPLHF. The CDR3 nucleotides are TGTGCCAGCAGCAAAGTACTCCTCTGTTCACCCCTCCACTTT.

The chain joins TRBV6-2 or TRBV6-3 to TRBJ2-1; 13 bases line up with TRBD2. Germline CDR1 MNHEY, CDR2 SVGEGT. The CDR3 spans 15 residues. The V and J ends lost 5 bases and 6 bases, in that order; junction bases with no gene match: 4. The CDR3 reads CASSTGLAGSNEQFF. The CDR3 bases are TGTGCCAGCAGTACGGGACTAGCGGGGAGCAATGAGCAGTTCTTC.

This clonotype was observed a handful of times. The genes are TRBV20-1 and TRBJ2-7; D is ambiguous. Trimming left V 3 bases short and J 5 bases short, with 11 bases between. The germline CDR1 and CDR2 sequences are DFQATT and SNEGSKA (reference sequence). This CDR3 has 12 residues. The CDR3 DNA follows: TGCAGTGCTAGTGTGGGCGCGGACGAGCAGTACTTC. Translating it yields CSASVGADEQYF.

The chain is built from TRBV2 and TRBJ2-1; unclear D gene. With 4 bases removed from V and 10 bases from J, the gap between germline ends came to 14 bases. CDR1 and CDR2 from the germline V gene are SNHLY and FYNNEI. This CDR3 contains 13 residues. CDR3: CASSVNGLGEQFF. The CDR3 DNA follows: TGTGCCAGCAGTGTAAACGGTCTAGGGGAGCAGTTCTTC.

This sequence joins TRBV11-2 and TRBJ2-3; D may be TRBD2 (5 bases). The CDR3 totals 15 residues. The V end was cut by 5 bases, the J end by 2 bases, with 14 bases between. Per the germline V gene, CDR1 is SGHAT and CDR2 is FQNNGV. CDR3 bases: TGTGCCAGCAGCACACATCCGGGAAACACAGATACGCAGTATTTT. It codes for CASSTHPGNTDTQYF.

The chain couples TRBV5-6 to TRBJ2-7, with D possibly matching TRBD1 (5 bases). Germline assignment: CDR1 SGHDT and CDR2 YYEEEE. The germline V and J ends were trimmed by 2 bases and 6 bases, with 18 bases remaining between them. The CDR3 runs 15 residues. CDR3 sequence: CASSFGQTVSSEQYF. CDR3 bases: TGTGCCAGCAGCTTTGGGCAGACAGTCTCCAGCGAGCAGTACTTC.

This clonotype was seen ten or more times. The chain recombines TRBV29-1 with TRBJ1-1, with D perhaps TRBD1 (5 bases). Per the germline V gene, CDR1 is SQVTM and CDR2 is ANQGSEA. V dropped 2 bases and J dropped 11 bases, with 15 bases sitting between them. The CDR3 loop spans 12 amino acids. CDR3 nucleotides: TGCAGCGTTGAACGTGGGGGGGAAGGCGCTTTCTTT. It yields the protein CSVERGGEGAFF.

This clonotype was counted between two and nine times. The CDR3 DNA sequence: TGCGCCAGCAGCTTGGACGCGGCCTCGGCGACCCAGTACTTC. Amino acid sequence: CASSLDAASATQYF. The V gene is TRBV5-1, the J gene TRBJ2-5, with D unclear. The germline CDR1 and CDR2 sequences are SGHRS and YFSETQ. The CDR3 loop spans 14 amino acids. Trimming cost V 0 bases and J 7 bases, with 13 bases left between them.

The sample holds many counts of this clonotype. The CDR3 DNA reads TGTGCCAGCAGCTTAGGCTATCCCTGGCCTGAGCGGGTCACTAGCACAGATACGCAGTATTTT. It yields the protein CASSLGYPWPERVTSTDTQYF. This chain connects TRBV11-1 to TRBJ2-3; D may be TRBD2 (6 bases). Germline V gives CDR1 SGHAT, CDR2 FQDESV (reference sequence). Trimming took off 1 base at V and 0 bases at J, with 26 bases between the two ends. This CDR3 spans 21 amino acids.

This rearrangement joins TRBV5-1 to TRBJ2-1; 9 bases align to TRBD2. J lost 12 bases, V lost 4 bases, and 17 bases had no gene match. Per the germline V gene, CDR1 is SGHRS and CDR2 is YFSETQ. The CDR3 is 16 amino acids. Here the CDR3 DNA reads TGCGCCAGCAGCCTAATCCCTAGCGGGGCTGATTCCCGGCAGTTCTTC. It yields the protein CASSLIPSGADSRQFF.

V and J are TRBV12-3 or TRBV12-4 and TRBJ1-4, with D uncertain. This CDR3 spans 14 amino acids. V gave up 5 bases and J gave up 8 bases, with 15 bases separating them. This chain's CDR3 is CASSNSYTSEKLFF. Written as DNA, the CDR3 is TGTGCCAGCAGTAACTCCTACACTTCCGAAAAACTGTTTTTT.

The CDR3 loop reads CASSLEGTGANVLTF. The CDR3 coding sequence is TGTGCCAGCAGCTTAGAGGGTACTGGGGCCAACGTCCTGACTTTC. V gene TRBV7-9 combines with J gene TRBJ2-6; D call uncertain. Trimming left V 1 base short and J 2 bases short, with 6 bases between. The CDR3 runs 15 residues. CDR1 is SEHNR and CDR2 is FQNEAQ in the germline V gene (reference sequence). Combining the CDR3 with reference TRBV7-9 and TRBJ2-6 gives the whole variable domain DTGVSQNPRHKITKRGQNVTFRCDPISEHNRLYWYRQTLGQGPEFLTYFQNEAQLEKSRLLSDRFSAERPKGSFSTLEIQRTEQGDSAMYLCASSLEGTGANVLTFGAGSRLTVL.

This clonotype showed up just a few times. This chain connects TRBV10-3 to TRBJ2-1; TRBD2 matches at 10 bases. The germline gives CDR1 ENHRY, CDR2 SYGVKD. This CDR3 region has 15 residues. Trimming removed 6 bases from V and 6 bases from J; junction bases left unmatched: 8. The CDR3 protein is CAISPGAGGPNEQFF. Here the CDR3 DNA reads TGTGCCATCAGCCCCGGAGCGGGAGGGCCCAATGAGCAGTTCTTC.

A few counts support this clonotype. The chain uses TRBV5-1 and TRBJ2-3; D possibly corresponds to TRBD1 (6 bases). Per germline, CDR1 SGHRS and CDR2 YFSETQ. V gave up 4 bases and J gave up 3 bases, with 15 bases separating them. The CDR3 is 15 residues long. CDR3 in amino acids: CASSPGEGLTDTQYF. CDR3 sequence (DNA): TGCGCCAGCAGCCCAGGGGAAGGCTTAACAGATACGCAGTATTTT.

J is TRBJ2-7 and V is TRBV20-1; D remains ambiguous. Germline CDR1 DFQATT, CDR2 SNEGSKA (reference sequence). The CDR3 spans 13 residues. The V end lost 7 bases, the J end lost 5 bases, and 18 bases lay between the germline ends. Here the CDR3 reads CSVVNMGNHEQYF. CDR3 DNA sequence: TGCAGTGTCGTAAACATGGGGAACCACGAGCAGTACTTC.

This clonotype was seen repeatedly, ten times or more. This chain connects TRBV5-1 to TRBJ2-7; no clear D gene. The CDR3 is made up of 12 amino acids. Per the germline V gene, CDR1 is SGHRS and CDR2 is YFSETQ. V lost 5 bases, J lost 7 bases, and 13 bases lay in between. The CDR3 region has the DNA TGCGCCAGCAGGCCGAGTGGCCGGGAGCAGTACTTC. Its protein product is CASRPSGREQYF. The entire variable domain, with the rest obtained from reference TRBV5-1 and TRBJ2-7, is as follows: KAGVTQTPRYLIKTRGQQVTLSCSPISGHRSVSWYQQTPGQGLQFLFEYFSETQRNKGNFPGRFSGRQFSNSRSEMNVSTLELGDSALYLCASRPSGREQYFGPGTRLTVT.

The chain joins TRBV6-1 to TRBJ2-2; D is perhaps TRBD1 (6 bases). Per the germline V gene, CDR1 is MNHNS and CDR2 is SASEGT. The CDR3 sequence is 14 residues long. The V end was cut by 6 bases, the J end by 6 bases, with 14 bases between. DNA of the CDR3: TGTGCCAGCAGCAGGGGCCGTGGCCCCGGGGAGCTGTTTTTT. Amino acids: CASSRGRGPGELFF.

This clonotype was seen a handful of times. This chain joins TRBV28 and TRBJ2-5; TRBD1 agrees at 12 bases. CDR3 length equals 19 residues. Germline trimming cut 6 bases from V and 4 bases from J; bases unmatched to any gene: 18. Germline V gene lookup returns CDR1 MDHEN and CDR2 SYDVKM. The CDR3 DNA reads as TGTGCCAGCAGCCCCACGGCTACCGGGACAGGGGGCCAAAGAGAGACCCAGTACTTC. It translates to CASSPTATGTGGQRETQYF.

The chain couples TRBV7-9 to TRBJ1-5; unclear D gene. V lost 5 bases and J lost 9, with 17 bases in between. From germline, CDR1 is SEHNR and CDR2 FQNEAQ (reference sequence). CDR3 length: 14 residues. The CDR3 nucleotides are TGTGCCAGCAGCGAAGCCCATCGGGTCGGGCCCCAGCATTTT. Its translation: CASSEAHRVGPQHF.

The chain recombines TRBV12-3 or TRBV12-4 with TRBJ2-3; TRBD2 might be the D (6 bases). V dropped 8 bases and J dropped 8 bases, with 17 bases sitting between them. The CDR3 totals 13 residues. The CDR3 protein is CASGQNWRGTQYF. The CDR3 DNA reads as TGTGCCAGCGGACAAAACTGGCGGGGTACGCAGTATTTT.

In DNA form, the CDR3 reads TGTGCCAGCAGGAAGGCCAGGGTAAATCAGCCCCAGCATTTT. It specifies CASRKARVNQPQHF. The chain has TRBV27 and TRBJ1-5, with D perhaps TRBD1 (5 bases). In germline, CDR1 is MNHEY, CDR2 SMNVEV (reference sequence). Trimming left V 6 bases short and J 4 bases short, with 13 bases between. The CDR3 covers 14 residues.

A remark on this clonotype: One end of the junction does not line up with germline, which may come from a read error. The chain is built from TRBV7-7 and TRBJ2-5; a weak D match, TRBD1 (6 bases). CDR1 and CDR2 from the germline V gene are SSHAT and FNYEAQ (reference sequence). This CDR3 is 13 amino acids long. The CDR3 bases are TGTGCTAGCAGCTGGACAGAGCGGGAGACCCAGTACTTC. Amino acid sequence: CASSWTERETQYF.

The chain recombines TRBV20-1 with TRBJ1-4, with D possibly TRBD1 on 5 matching bases. Looked up from germline, CDR1 is DFQATT and CDR2 is SNEGSKA (reference sequence). The V end lost 3 bases, the J end lost 8 bases, and 13 bases lay between the germline ends. The CDR3 is 13 amino acids. DNA of the CDR3: TGCAGTGCTAGCGGGGCGGCTTCGGAAAAACTGTTTTTT. It encodes CSASGAASEKLFF.

This clonotype turned up a few times. The V call is TRBV18, the J call TRBJ1-4; D unclear. Between the trimmed V and J ends, which lost 3 bases and 2 bases, there was a span of 10 bases. This CDR3 has 15 residues. Germline V CDR1 and CDR2: KGHSH, LQKENI. The CDR3 sequence is CASSPGFETNEKLFF. The CDR3 DNA reads TGTGCCAGCTCACCTGGGTTCGAGACTAATGAAAAACTGTTTTTT. The variable domain in full, completed from reference TRBV18 and TRBJ1-4, reads NAGVMQNPRHLVRRRGQEARLRCSPMKGHSHVYWYRQLPEEGLKFMVYLQKENIIDESGMPKERFSAEFPKEGPSILRIQQVVRGDSAAYFCASSPGFETNEKLFFGSGTQLSVL.

The chain uses TRBV6-5 and TRBJ2-1; D may be TRBD2 (6 bases). The CDR3 totals 14 residues. Germline loops: CDR1 MNHEY, CDR2 SVGAGI. V lost 4 bases, J lost 6 bases, and 13 bases lay in between. CDR3 sequence: CASSFSGDPNEQFF. Written as DNA, the CDR3 is TGTGCCAGCAGTTTTTCGGGAGATCCCAATGAGCAGTTCTTC.

This chain joins TRBV3-1 and TRBJ2-3; TRBD2 matches 10 bases. The CDR3 covers 14 residues. Germline CDR1 and CDR2: LGHDT and YNNKEL (reference sequence). Trimming took 4 bases from V and 6 from J; bases not matched to a gene: 4. CDR3 region: CASSRSGRWDTQYF. For the CDR3, the DNA is TGTGCCAGCAGCCGTAGCGGGAGGTGGGATACGCAGTATTTT.

This clonotype was seen at least ten times. The chain recombines TRBV5-1 with TRBJ2-2; possibly TRBD2 for D (6 bases). This CDR3 has 16 residues. V lost 0 bases, J lost 4 bases, and 13 bases lay in between. CDR1 is SGHRS and CDR2 is YFSETQ in the germline V gene. The CDR3 loop is CASSLALSGTTGELFF. CDR3 nucleotides: TGCGCCAGCAGCTTGGCCCTTAGCGGTACCACCGGGGAGCTGTTTTTT.

This clonotype was seen repeatedly, ten times or more. The chain combines TRBV6-1 with TRBJ1-1; 10 bases map to TRBD1. This CDR3 region has 14 residues. Germline V gives CDR1 MNHNS, CDR2 SASEGT. The ends lost 7 bases at V and 2 bases at J; junction bases unmatched: 4. The CDR3 coding sequence is TGTGCCAGCACCAGACAGGGGGCAAACACTGAAGCTTTCTTT. It is translated as CASTRQGANTEAFF.

This clonotype was found a few times. The rearrangement joins TRBV6-5 to TRBJ2-3; TRBD1 agrees at 11 bases. The CDR3 consists of 15 residues. V lost 2 bases and J lost 3; bases outside the gene matches: 1. Germline CDR1 is MNHEY and CDR2 is SVGAGI. The CDR3 region is CASSYGTGGTDTQYF. The CDR3 DNA follows: TGTGCCAGCAGTTACGGGACAGGGGGTACAGATACGCAGTATTTT.

Only a few counts were recorded for this clonotype. The chain couples TRBV7-2 to TRBJ1-1; 7 bases agree with TRBD1. Trimming cost V 3 bases and J 5 bases; bases outside gene matches: 6. The CDR3 extends over 14 amino acids. Germline assignment: CDR1 SGHTA and CDR2 FQGNSA. DNA of the CDR3: TGTGCCAGCAGCTTTTCTGTCAGGGGGACTGAAGCTTTCTTT. Its protein product is CASSFSVRGTEAFF.